The rows below give T cell receptor beta chains drawn from one sample of a study of cytomegalovirus exposure and HLA in healthy donors. Profiling relied on immunoSEQ multiplex PCR, and the TCRdb table lists in-frame clones only, not all of them. The table has more than 150,000 clones, 79% seen once. Sequenced sample: PBMCs. These receptors were taken from a girl aged 10 to 17 in good health and CMV-seropositive. CDR3s include the opening cysteine and the closing phenylalanine or tryptophan. D genes are given only for firm matches. Only some rows state a clone size, as once, few, many or a class for expanded clones.

v_call	d_call	clone_size	j_call	cdr3_aa	cdr3_nt
TRBV7-6	NA	NA	TRBJ2-5	CASSVGLPGETQYF	TGTGCCAGCAGCGTGGGACTCCCCGGGGAGACCCAGTACTTC
TRBV4-3	NA	NA	TRBJ2-7	CASSQETGSSHYEQYF	TGCGCCAGCAGCCAAGAGACAGGCTCTTCGCACTACGAGCAGTACTTC
TRBV7-2	NA	NA	TRBJ2-6	CASSPSGTGANVLTF	TGTGCCAGCAGCCCCTCAGGTACCGGGGCCAACGTCCTGACTTTC
TRBV7-9	NA	NA	TRBJ1-6	CASSLVAPGNSPLHF	TGTGCCAGCAGCTTAGTCGCGCCAGGCAATTCACCCCTCCACTTT
TRBV29-1	TRBD1	NA	TRBJ1-2	CSVPVPGQVPYGYTF	TGCAGCGTTCCTGTCCCGGGACAGGTACCCTATGGCTACACCTTC
TRBV2	NA	NA	TRBJ1-1	CASSGGRGTEAFF	TGTGCCAGCAGTGGGGGGCGGGGGACTGAAGCTTTCTTT
TRBV6-5	TRBD1	NA	TRBJ1-2	CASSRQGGNLRGYTF	TGTGCCAGCAGTCGTCAGGGGGGCAATTTGCGTGGCTACACCTTC
TRBV5-1	TRBD1	NA	TRBJ2-7	CASSFGTGAPKQYF	TGCGCCAGCAGCTTTGGGACAGGGGCCCCAAAGCAGTACTTC
TRBV25-1	NA	NA	TRBJ1-1	CASSERAGDTEAFF	TGTGCCAGCAGTGAAAGGGCAGGGGACACTGAAGCTTTCTTT
TRBV27	TRBD1	few	TRBJ1-2	CASSFPGGYGYTF	TGTGCCAGCAGTTTCCCAGGGGGCTATGGCTACACCTTC
TRBV15	TRBD1	NA	TRBJ2-4	CATSSGTGVAIQYF	TGTGCCACCAGCAGCGGGACAGGGGTGGCCATTCAGTACTTC
TRBV5-4	NA	NA	TRBJ2-5	CASSSSGSWAVETQYF	TGTGCCAGCAGCTCGTCAGGGTCGTGGGCGGTAGAGACCCAGTACTTC